This T cell receptor (beta chain) was found in a study of cytomegalovirus exposure and HLA in healthy donors. Overall study findings and caveats: According to the study, 160 or so TCR beta chains were cytomegalovirus-associated. In a later analysis, most CMV-associated TCR beta chains appeared HLA-restricted.

Although they were nominally healthy when sampled, donors likely had unrecorded immune exposures. This clone appeared once. Its target is unknown. Primers: 60 Vbeta forward and 13 Jbeta reverse. Method: immunoSEQ multiplex PCR; TCRdb's copy keeps in-frame clones and lacks some. The sample lists about 200,000 clones, 65% to 85% occurring once. Sequenced: PBMCs. The TCR was taken from a middle-aged man in good health and CMV-seronegative.

CDR3 in DNA: TGTGCCAGCAGCTTAGGACAGGGTGGCCACCGAGAGCAGTTCTTC. Residues: CASSLGQGGHREQFF. The gene calls are TRBV5-6 and TRBJ2-1, with 8 bases fitting TRBD1. The CDR3 loop spans 15 amino acids. Germline CDR1 is SGHDT and CDR2 is YYEEEE. The V and J ends lost 2 bases and 10 bases, in that order; junction bases with no gene match: 11.